This T cell receptor (beta chain) was recovered during a study of blood T cells in healthy people across ages. The study's findings and limits: Per million T cells, TCR beta diversity dropped roughly linearly as age increased.

A second PCR, run for about 7 to 12 cycles, used a sample-barcoded 5' primer plus a J-beta primer mix. TCRdb re-called the 5' RACE reads with MiXCR, one entry per CDR3 protein. Seen here are about 1,600,000 distinct CDR3 sequences, about 40% observed once, and the top ten hold roughly 7.9%. A word on this clonotype: The antigen remains undetermined.

This TCR was recovered from a woman aged 18-30 years in good health. The sample consisted of blood.

CDR3 residues: CASSSLDGYEQYF. The CDR3 bases are TGTGCCAGCAGTTCTCTCGACGGATACGAGCAGTACTTC. V gene TRBV7-9 combines with J gene TRBJ2-7; D call uncertain. Germline CDR1 and CDR2: SEHNR and FQNEAQ (reference sequence). V shed 6 bases and J shed 4 bases, with 13 bases lying between them. The CDR3 has 13 amino acids.